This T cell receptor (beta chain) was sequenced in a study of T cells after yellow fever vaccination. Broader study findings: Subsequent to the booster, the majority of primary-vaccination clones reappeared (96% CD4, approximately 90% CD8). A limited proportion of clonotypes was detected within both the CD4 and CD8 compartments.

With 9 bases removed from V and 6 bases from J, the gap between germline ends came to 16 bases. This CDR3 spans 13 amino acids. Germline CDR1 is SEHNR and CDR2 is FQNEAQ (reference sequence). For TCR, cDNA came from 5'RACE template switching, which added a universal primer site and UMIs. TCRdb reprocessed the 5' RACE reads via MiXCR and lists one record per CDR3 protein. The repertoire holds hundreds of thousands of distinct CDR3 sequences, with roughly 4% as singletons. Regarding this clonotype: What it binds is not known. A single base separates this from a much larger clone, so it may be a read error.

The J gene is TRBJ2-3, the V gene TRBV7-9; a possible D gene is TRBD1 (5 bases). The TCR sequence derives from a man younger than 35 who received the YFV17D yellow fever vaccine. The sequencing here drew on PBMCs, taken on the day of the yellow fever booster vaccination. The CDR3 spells CARRGVRMDTQYF. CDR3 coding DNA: TGTGCCAGAAGGGGTGTTCGGATGGATACGCAGTATTTT.